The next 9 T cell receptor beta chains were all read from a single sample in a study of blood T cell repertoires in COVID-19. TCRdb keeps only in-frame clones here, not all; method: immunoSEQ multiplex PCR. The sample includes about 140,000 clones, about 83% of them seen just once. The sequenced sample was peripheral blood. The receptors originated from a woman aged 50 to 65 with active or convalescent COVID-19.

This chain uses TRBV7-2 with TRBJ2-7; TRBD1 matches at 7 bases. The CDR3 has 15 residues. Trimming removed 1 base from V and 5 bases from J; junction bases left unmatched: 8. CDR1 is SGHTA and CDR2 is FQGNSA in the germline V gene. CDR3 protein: CASSLVRGGQHEQYF. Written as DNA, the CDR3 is TGTGCCAGCAGCTTAGTGAGAGGGGGCCAGCACGAGCAGTACTTC.

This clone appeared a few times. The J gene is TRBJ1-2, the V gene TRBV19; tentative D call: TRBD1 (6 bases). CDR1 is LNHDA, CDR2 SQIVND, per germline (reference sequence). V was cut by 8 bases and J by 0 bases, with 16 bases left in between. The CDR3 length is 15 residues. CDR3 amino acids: CASGIQGRANYGYTF. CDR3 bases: TGTGCCAGTGGAATACAGGGACGAGCTAACTATGGCTACACCTTC.

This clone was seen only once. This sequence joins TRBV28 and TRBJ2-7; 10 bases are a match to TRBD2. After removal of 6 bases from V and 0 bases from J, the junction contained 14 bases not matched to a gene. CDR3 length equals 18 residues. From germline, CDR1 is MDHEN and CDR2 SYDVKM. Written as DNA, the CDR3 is TGTGCCAGCAGGCGCGACTCGGGACTAGCGTGGGGCTCCTACGAGCAGTACTTC. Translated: CASRRDSGLAWGSYEQYF.

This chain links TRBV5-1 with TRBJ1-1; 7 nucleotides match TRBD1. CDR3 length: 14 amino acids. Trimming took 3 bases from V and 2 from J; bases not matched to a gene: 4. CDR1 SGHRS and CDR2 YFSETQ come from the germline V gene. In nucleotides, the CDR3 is TGCGCCAGCAGCTGGGACAGCAACAACACTGAAGCTTTCTTT. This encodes CASSWDSNNTEAFF. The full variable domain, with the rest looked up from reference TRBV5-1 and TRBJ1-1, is KAGVTQTPRYLIKTRGQQVTLSCSPISGHRSVSWYQQTPGQGLQFLFEYFSETQRNKGNFPGRFSGRQFSNSRSEMNVSTLELGDSALYLCASSWDSNNTEAFFGQGTRLTVV.

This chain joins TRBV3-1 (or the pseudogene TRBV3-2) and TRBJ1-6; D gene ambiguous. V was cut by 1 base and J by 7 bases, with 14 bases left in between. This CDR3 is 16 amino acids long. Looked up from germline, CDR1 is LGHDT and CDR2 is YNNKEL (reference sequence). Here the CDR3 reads CASSQAWAAVNSPLHF. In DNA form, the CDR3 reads TGTGCCAGCAGCCAAGCTTGGGCTGCCGTAAATTCACCCCTCCACTTT.

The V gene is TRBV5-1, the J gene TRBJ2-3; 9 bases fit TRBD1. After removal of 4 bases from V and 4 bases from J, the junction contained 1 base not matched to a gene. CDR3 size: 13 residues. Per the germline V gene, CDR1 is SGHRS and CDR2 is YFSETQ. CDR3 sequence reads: CASSRDRADTQYF. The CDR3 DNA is TGCGCCAGCAGCAGGGACAGGGCAGATACGCAGTATTTT.

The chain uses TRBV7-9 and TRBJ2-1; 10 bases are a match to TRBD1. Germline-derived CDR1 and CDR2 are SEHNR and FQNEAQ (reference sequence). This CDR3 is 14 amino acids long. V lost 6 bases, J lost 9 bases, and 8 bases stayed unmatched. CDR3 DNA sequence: TGTGCCAGCAGTTCCGGACAGGGGGACCGTGAGCAGTTCTTC. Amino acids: CASSSGQGDREQFF.

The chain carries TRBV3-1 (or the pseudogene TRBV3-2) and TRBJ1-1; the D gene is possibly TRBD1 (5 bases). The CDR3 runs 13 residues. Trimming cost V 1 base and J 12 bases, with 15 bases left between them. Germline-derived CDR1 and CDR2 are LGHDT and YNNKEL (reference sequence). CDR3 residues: CASSQGQGGSTFF. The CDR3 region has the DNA TGTGCCAGCAGCCAAGGTCAGGGAGGTAGTACTTTCTTT.

Here the CDR3 DNA reads TGTGCCAGCTCACCACAGGGGGCAATAACCGGGGAGCTGTTTTTT. Its translation is CASSPQGAITGELFF. This chain uses TRBV18 with TRBJ2-2; 7 bases match TRBD1. CDR3 size: 15 residues. J lost 5 bases, V lost 1 base, and 4 bases had no gene match. The V gene's germline CDR1 is KGHSH and CDR2 LQKENI.